This TCR beta chain emerged from a study of T cell changes during pregnancy in multiple sclerosis. The protocol was immunoSEQ multiplex PCR, while the TCRdb copy is restricted to in-frame clones and leaves out a portion. The profile shows about 79,000 clones, just under 95% of them singletons. This receptor was identified in a female donor in good health, enrolled as a control in a pregnancy study. The input for sequencing was peripheral blood, taken in the second trimester of pregnancy.

Written as DNA, the CDR3 is TGCGCCAGCAGCGCCGGGACAGGGGGCAATCAGCCCCAGCATTTT. This translates into CASSAGTGGNQPQHF. The rearrangement links TRBV5-1 to TRBJ1-5, with 10 nucleotides matching TRBD1. The CDR3 covers 15 residues. Germline-derived CDR1 and CDR2 are SGHRS and YFSETQ. The junction had 3 bases not matched to a gene; V was cut back by 4 bases and J by 2 bases. The full variable domain, completed using reference TRBV5-1 and TRBJ1-5, is KAGVTQTPRYLIKTRGQQVTLSCSPISGHRSVSWYQQTPGQGLQFLFEYFSETQRNKGNFPGRFSGRQFSNSRSEMNVSTLELGDSALYLCASSAGTGGNQPQHFGDGTRLSIL.